These 20 T cell receptor beta chains came from one sample sequenced in a study of blood T cell repertoires in COVID-19. This table comes from immunoSEQ multiplex PCR, and its TCRdb copy is limited to in-frame clones, with some not included. The data contain around 250,000 clones, 80% to 85% of them singletons. Sequences were obtained from peripheral blood. All receptors come from a man over 45 with active or convalescent COVID-19.

This clone was counted once. The rearrangement joins TRBV20-1 to TRBJ2-3; 12 bases agree with TRBD2. Unmatched junction bases numbered 3, after V lost 3 bases and J lost 2 bases. This CDR3 is 15 amino acids long. Germline CDR1 reads DFQATT; CDR2 reads SNEGSKA (reference sequence). Here the CDR3 reads CSASRLAGDTDTQYF. The DNA for the CDR3 is TGCAGTGCTAGTAGACTAGCGGGGGACACAGATACGCAGTATTTT.

This clone appeared a few times. DNA for the CDR3: TGTGCCAGATTCGACAGGAATAGCAATCAGCCCCAGCATTTT. Translated: CARFDRNSNQPQHF. The chain is built from TRBV28 and TRBJ1-5; possibly TRBD1 for D (6 bases). The V end lost 9 bases, the J end lost 0 bases, and 12 bases lay between the germline ends. From germline, CDR1 is MDHEN and CDR2 SYDVKM. This CDR3 has 14 amino acids. Combining the CDR3 with reference TRBV28 and TRBJ1-5 gives the whole variable domain DVKVTQSSRYLVKRTGEKVFLECVQDMDHENMFWYRQDPGLGLRLIYFSYDVKMKEKGDIPEGYSVSREKKERFSLILESASTNQTSMYLCARFDRNSNQPQHFGDGTRLSIL.

This chain joins TRBV3-1 (or the pseudogene TRBV3-2) and TRBJ2-6; 8 bases are shared with TRBD1. Trimming took 5 bases from V and 3 from J; bases not matched to a gene: 9. The V gene's germline CDR1 is LGHDT and CDR2 YNNKEL (reference sequence). This CDR3 comprises 17 residues. This CDR3 reads CASSGGSRGRGANVLTF. Written as DNA, the CDR3 is TGTGCCAGCAGCGGGGGCAGCAGGGGGCGTGGGGCCAACGTCCTGACTTTC.

This sequence joins TRBV4-1 and TRBJ2-1; 10 bases are a match to TRBD2. This CDR3 is 17 amino acids long. The V gene's germline CDR1 is MGHRA and CDR2 YSYEKL. Trimming cost V 4 bases and J 7 bases; bases outside gene matches: 13. The CDR3 protein is CASSPGGLAGARNEQFF. The CDR3 bases are TGCGCCAGCAGCCCCGGAGGCCTAGCGGGGGCGAGGAATGAGCAGTTCTTC.

The rearrangement links TRBV11-2 to TRBJ2-7, with 9 nucleotides matching TRBD1. The CDR3 length is 17 residues. V dropped 4 bases and J dropped 1; count of bases not matched to a gene: 11. Germline CDR1 is SGHAT and CDR2 is FQNNGV. CDR3 nucleotide sequence: TGTGCCAGCAGCTACTCCCTGACAGGGGGGTTTTCCTACGAGCAGTACTTC. The encoded protein is CASSYSLTGGFSYEQYF.

CDR3 DNA sequence: TGTGCCAGCAGCTTGGCTACCGGGACAGCCAGTTATGGCTACACCTTC. Protein product: CASSLATGTASYGYTF. The chain employs TRBV7-9 and TRBJ1-2; TRBD1 matches at 7 bases. CDR3 size: 16 residues. CDR1 SEHNR and CDR2 FQNEAQ come from the germline V gene (reference sequence). The ends lost 3 bases at V and 5 bases at J; junction bases unmatched: 12.

The table lists this clone with a few counts. V is TRBV19 and J is TRBJ2-5; 12 bases fit TRBD1. The germline gives CDR1 LNHDA, CDR2 SQIVND (reference sequence). The CDR3 is made up of 15 amino acids. V was clipped by 5 bases and J by 4 bases; unmatched bases: 5. The CDR3 reads CASSPGTGGAETQYF. The CDR3 DNA follows: TGTGCCAGTAGTCCAGGGACAGGGGGCGCAGAGACCCAGTACTTC.

V is TRBV15 and J is TRBJ2-3; no definite D call. The ends were cut back, 4 bases at V and 0 bases at J, with 5 bases in the middle. This CDR3 comprises 13 residues. CDR1 is LNHNV, CDR2 YYDKDF, per germline (reference sequence). The DNA for the CDR3 is TGTGCCACCAGCATCTCTAGCACAGATACGCAGTATTTT. Translation gives CATSISSTDTQYF.

The table lists this clone with a count of one. The chain joins TRBV6-6 to TRBJ2-7, with 9 bases aligning to TRBD2. Germline-derived CDR1 and CDR2 are MNHNY and SVGAGI (reference sequence). Trimming cost V 2 bases and J 7 bases; bases outside gene matches: 0. The CDR3 consists of 12 residues. CDR3 protein: CASSYAGGEQYF. The CDR3 bases are TGTGCCAGCAGTTACGCGGGGGGGGAGCAGTACTTC.

V usage is TRBV9 and J usage is TRBJ1-3; D unclear. The CDR3 is 17 residues long. V dropped 3 bases and J dropped 4 bases, with 20 bases sitting between them. In germline, CDR1 is SGDLS, CDR2 YYNGEE. CDR3 loop: CASSATRRRPEGNTIYF. The CDR3, as DNA: TGTGCCAGCAGCGCTACCCGGAGGCGCCCTGAGGGAAACACCATATATTTT.

The chain is built from TRBV5-1 and TRBJ2-7, with 10 bases fitting TRBD2. The V and J ends lost 3 bases and 5 bases, in that order; junction bases with no gene match: 5. Germline V gene data show CDR1 as SGHRS and CDR2 as YFSETQ. The CDR3 is made up of 14 amino acids. The CDR3 coding sequence is TGCGCCAGCAGCTATAGCGGGGGGAGCAACGAGCAGTACTTC. Amino acids: CASSYSGGSNEQYF. The entire variable domain, with the rest obtained from reference TRBV5-1 and TRBJ2-7, is as follows: KAGVTQTPRYLIKTRGQQVTLSCSPISGHRSVSWYQQTPGQGLQFLFEYFSETQRNKGNFPGRFSGRQFSNSRSEMNVSTLELGDSALYLCASSYSGGSNEQYFGPGTRLTVT.

CDR3 sequence: CASSYSSRGNTGELFF. CDR3 in DNA: TGTGCCAGCAGTTACTCGAGTAGGGGAAACACCGGGGAGCTGTTTTTT. V usage is TRBV6-2 or TRBV6-3 and J usage is TRBJ2-2, with D possibly matching TRBD1 (5 bases). V was trimmed by 0 bases and J by 2 bases, leaving 10 bases between them. The CDR3 is 16 amino acids. Germline loops: CDR1 MNHEY, CDR2 SVGEGT.

V gene TRBV9 combines with J gene TRBJ1-5; D is possibly TRBD1 (5 bases). The CDR3 has 15 residues. Germline V CDR1 and CDR2: SGDLS, YYNGEE. V was cut by 5 bases and J by 5 bases, with 17 bases left in between. The CDR3: CASSQYGAIDQPQHF. In DNA form, the CDR3 reads TGTGCCAGCAGTCAATATGGGGCGATCGATCAGCCCCAGCATTTT.

This chain connects TRBV4-1 to TRBJ2-2; tentative D call: TRBD2 (7 bases). The CDR3 extends over 16 amino acids. Germline V gives CDR1 MGHRA, CDR2 YSYEKL. Between the trimmed V and J ends, which lost 8 bases and 3 bases, there was a span of 19 bases. The CDR3 protein is CASGSPGGRDTGELFF. For the CDR3, the DNA is TGCGCCAGCGGAAGCCCGGGGGGCAGGGACACCGGGGAGCTGTTTTTT.

This chain uses TRBV5-6 with TRBJ2-2; D perhaps matches TRBD1 (5 bases). This CDR3 contains 14 residues. Between the trimmed V and J ends, which lost 0 bases and 9 bases, there was a span of 12 bases. The germline V gene has CDR1 SGHDT and CDR2 YYEEEE. The CDR3 sequence: CASSLANRGRELFF. The CDR3, as DNA: TGTGCCAGCAGCTTGGCCAATAGGGGAAGGGAGCTGTTTTTT.

This chain connects TRBV2 to TRBJ2-1; D is perhaps TRBD2 (6 bases). Trimming took 3 bases from V and 1 from J, leaving 10 bases between them. This CDR3 spans 15 amino acids. Per the germline V gene, CDR1 is SNHLY and CDR2 is FYNNEI. CDR3 DNA: TGTGCCAGCAGTGATGTTGCGGGGTCCTACAATGAGCAGTTCTTC. Protein sequence: CASSDVAGSYNEQFF.

The chain uses TRBV3-1 (or the pseudogene TRBV3-2) and TRBJ1-4, with 7 positions matching TRBD1. Looked up from germline, CDR1 is LGHDT and CDR2 is YNNKEL (reference sequence). This CDR3 spans 14 amino acids. Germline trimming cut 2 bases from V and 8 bases from J; bases unmatched to any gene: 5. The CDR3 loop reads CASSQRQGWEKLFF. As DNA, the CDR3 is TGTGCCAGCAGCCAAAGACAGGGATGGGAAAAACTGTTTTTT.

This chain links TRBV4-1 with TRBJ2-7; the D is unclear. Trimming pared 1 base from V and 5 bases from J, leaving 12 bases between. CDR1 MGHRA and CDR2 YSYEKL come from the germline V gene. The CDR3 spans 14 residues. The CDR3 here is CASSQGPRSDEQYF. In DNA, the CDR3 is TGCGCCAGCAGCCAAGGCCCTAGATCGGACGAGCAGTACTTC.

J is TRBJ1-1 and V is TRBV30; maybe TRBD1 (6 bases). The V end was cut by 5 bases, the J end by 1 base, with 8 bases between. Germline V gives CDR1 GTSNPN, CDR2 SVGIG (reference sequence). The CDR3 runs 12 residues. In nucleotides, the CDR3 is TGTGCCTGGGGACAGCGGAACACTGAAGCTTTCTTT. Protein product: CAWGQRNTEAFF.

The gene calls are TRBV4-2 and TRBJ1-3; no definite D call. V was cut by 0 bases and J by 0 bases, with 6 bases left in between. The CDR3 is 15 amino acids. CDR1 and CDR2 from the germline V gene are LGHNA and YNFKEQ. The CDR3 loop reads CASSQDQISGNTIYF. Here the CDR3 DNA reads TGTGCCAGCAGCCAAGACCAGATCTCTGGAAACACCATATATTTT.